This TCR beta chain was sequenced during a study of blood T cells in healthy people across ages. The CDR3 runs 15 residues. Germline assignment: CDR1 SGHDN and CDR2 FVKESK. The trim removed 8 bases at V and 4 bases at J, leaving 9 bases unmatched. The table lists this clonotype with a few counts. Together with a sample-barcoded 5' primer, a J-beta primer mix was included in a second PCR lasting roughly 6 to 12 cycles. TCRdb analysed the 5' RACE reads with MiXCR anew, one entry per CDR3 protein. This table has around 1,800,000 distinct CDR3 sequences, 39% appearing once. V usage is TRBV14 and J usage is TRBJ2-1, with 9 bases lining up with TRBD2. This TCR derives from a human donor in good health. What was sequenced was blood. Written as DNA, the CDR3 is TGTGCCAGCTCGGAGCGGGGGGCCTCTTACAATGAGCAGTTCTTC. Protein: CASSERGASYNEQFF.